The 8 T cell receptor beta chains below all came from one sample that was sequenced in a study of STAT3 mutations in large granular lymphocyte leukemia. These receptors are not linked to any known antigen. Regarding the study as a whole: Every T-LGLL patient had at least one immunodominant TCRbeta clonotype.

Assay: immunoSEQ multiplex PCR; the TCRdb copy retains only in-frame clones and omits some. The sample lists approximately 1,100 clones, roughly 36% occurring once. Material for sequencing was PBMCs. The origin of the receptors is a human donor with T large granular lymphocyte leukemia. Some clones in this sample may be carry-over from other donors' samples.

The chain is built from TRBV4-2 and TRBJ2-3; D is perhaps TRBD1 (6 bases). This CDR3 spans 14 amino acids. CDR1 LGHNA and CDR2 YNFKEQ come from the germline V gene. Deletions cut 3 bases from V and 4 bases from J, with 11 bases between. CDR3 in amino acids: CASSQDPGADTQYF. The CDR3 DNA is TGTGCCAGCAGCCAGGACCCAGGGGCAGATACGCAGTATTTT.

By proportion, this clone is large. The chain recombines TRBV7-9 with TRBJ1-2; no reliable D call. Germline V lookup: CDR1 SEHNR, CDR2 FQNEAQ (reference sequence). With 5 bases removed from V and 7 bases from J, the gap between germline ends came to 8 bases. The CDR3 runs to 11 residues. CDR3 DNA sequence: TGTGCCAGCAGCGCCAGAGGTGGCTACACCTTC. It is translated as CASSARGGYTF.

As DNA, the CDR3 is TGTGCCAGCAGCTTGGGAGGAGGCTACGAGCAGTACTTC. Its protein product is CASSLGGGYEQYF. The chain employs TRBV5-4 and TRBJ2-7; TRBD2 is a possible D gene (5 bases). Trimming stripped 0 bases from V and 3 bases from J, with 7 bases between. This CDR3 region has 13 residues. Germline CDR1 and CDR2: SGHNT and YYREEE (reference sequence).

The genes are TRBV18 and TRBJ2-1; TRBD2 matches at 13 bases. V lost 1 base to trimming and J lost 4 bases; unmatched junction nucleotides: 10. This CDR3 comprises 19 residues. Germline-derived CDR1 and CDR2 are KGHSH and LQKENI. The CDR3 here is CASSPQGLAGTAGYNEQFF. The CDR3 nucleotides read TGTGCCAGCTCACCACAGGGACTAGCGGGAACGGCGGGTTACAATGAGCAGTTCTTC.

The chain links TRBV30 to TRBJ2-5; D not certain. This CDR3 contains 13 residues. V lost 0 bases and J lost 3, with 8 bases in between. CDR1 GTSNPN and CDR2 SVGIG come from the germline V gene (reference sequence). CDR3 protein: CAWSVGLKETQYF. CDR3 bases: TGTGCCTGGAGTGTAGGGCTGAAAGAGACCCAGTACTTC.

The table lists this clone with a few counts. The chain is built from TRBV5-4 and TRBJ2-1; TRBD1 matches at 10 bases. The CDR3 loop spans 16 amino acids. The V and J ends lost 3 bases and 4 bases, in that order; junction bases with no gene match: 7. Germline CDR1 is SGHNT and CDR2 is YYREEE (reference sequence). The CDR3 sequence: CASSSGGDRGYNEQFF. As DNA, the CDR3 is TGTGCCAGCAGCTCTGGCGGGGACAGGGGATACAATGAGCAGTTCTTC.

The CDR3 DNA sequence: TGTGCCAGCAGGTTCCTCACAGGGGGCGACGAGCAGTACTTC. As protein: CASRFLTGGDEQYF. The rearrangement uses TRBV5-6 and TRBJ2-7; TRBD1 aligns across 9 bases. The CDR3 sequence is 14 residues long. Germline CDR1 SGHDT, CDR2 YYEEEE. V shed 5 bases, J shed 5 bases, and the junction held 8 bases outside the gene matches.

The chain couples TRBV7-8 to TRBJ1-5; D is perhaps TRBD1 (5 bases). Germline V CDR1 and CDR2: SGHVS, FQNEAQ. The V end lost 0 bases, the J end lost 4 bases, and 10 bases lay between the germline ends. The CDR3 spans 15 residues. The CDR3 sequence: CASSLAQGPNQPQHF. CDR3 DNA sequence: TGTGCCAGCAGCTTAGCGCAGGGACCTAATCAGCCCCAGCATTTT.